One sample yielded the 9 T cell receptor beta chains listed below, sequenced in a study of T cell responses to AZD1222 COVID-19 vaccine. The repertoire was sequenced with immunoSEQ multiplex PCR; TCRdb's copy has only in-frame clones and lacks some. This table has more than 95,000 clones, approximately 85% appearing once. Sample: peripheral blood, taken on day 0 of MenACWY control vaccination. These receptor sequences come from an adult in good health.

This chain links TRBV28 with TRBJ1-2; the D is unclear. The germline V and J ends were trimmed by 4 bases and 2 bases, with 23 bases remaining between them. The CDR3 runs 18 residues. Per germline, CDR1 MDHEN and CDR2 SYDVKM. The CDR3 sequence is CASSSKRRGGRLNYGYTF. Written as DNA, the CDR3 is TGTGCCAGCAGTTCGAAGAGACGGGGAGGGCGACTAAACTATGGCTACACCTTC.

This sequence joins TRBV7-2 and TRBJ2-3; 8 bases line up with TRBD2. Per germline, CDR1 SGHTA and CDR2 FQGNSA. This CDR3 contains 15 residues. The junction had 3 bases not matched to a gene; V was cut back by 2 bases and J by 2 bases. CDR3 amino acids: CASSLRGGSTDTQYF. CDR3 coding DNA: TGTGCCAGCAGCTTACGGGGGGGGTCCACAGATACGCAGTATTTT.

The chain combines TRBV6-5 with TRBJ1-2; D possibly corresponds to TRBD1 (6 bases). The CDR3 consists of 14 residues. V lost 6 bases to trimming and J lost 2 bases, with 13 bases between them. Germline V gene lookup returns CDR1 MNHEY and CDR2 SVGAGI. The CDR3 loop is CASSLWTDNYGYTF. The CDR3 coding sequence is TGTGCCAGCAGCCTTTGGACAGACAACTATGGCTACACCTTC.

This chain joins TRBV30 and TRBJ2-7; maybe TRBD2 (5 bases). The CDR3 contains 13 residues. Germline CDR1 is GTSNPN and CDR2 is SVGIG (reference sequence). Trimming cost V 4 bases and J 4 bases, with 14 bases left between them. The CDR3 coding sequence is TGTGCCTGGAACGGGAAGGATGGGTACGAGCAGTACTTC. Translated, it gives CAWNGKDGYEQYF.

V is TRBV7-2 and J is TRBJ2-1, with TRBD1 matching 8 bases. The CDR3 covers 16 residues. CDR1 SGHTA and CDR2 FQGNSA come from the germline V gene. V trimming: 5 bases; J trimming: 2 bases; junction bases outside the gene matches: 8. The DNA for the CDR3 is TGTGCCAGCAGCCCCCAGGGGGCTAACACCTACAATGAGCAGTTCTTC. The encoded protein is CASSPQGANTYNEQFF.

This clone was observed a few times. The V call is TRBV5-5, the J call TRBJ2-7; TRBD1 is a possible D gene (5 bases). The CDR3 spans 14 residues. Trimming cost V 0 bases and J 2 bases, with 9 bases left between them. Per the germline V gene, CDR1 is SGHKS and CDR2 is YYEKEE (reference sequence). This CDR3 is CASSLGGGTYEQYF. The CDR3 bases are TGTGCCAGCAGCTTGGGGGGCGGAACCTACGAGCAGTACTTC. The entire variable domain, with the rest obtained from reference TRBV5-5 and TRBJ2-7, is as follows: DAGVTQSPTHLIKTRGQQVTLRCSPISGHKSVSWYQQVLGQGPQFIFQYYEKEERGRGNFPDRFSARQFPNYSSELNVNALLLGDSALYLCASSLGGGTYEQYFGPGTRLTVT.

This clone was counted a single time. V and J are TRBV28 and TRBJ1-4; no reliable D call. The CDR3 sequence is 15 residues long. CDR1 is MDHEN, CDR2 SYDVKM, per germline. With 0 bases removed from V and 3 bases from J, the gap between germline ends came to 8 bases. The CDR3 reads CASSLWSVANEKLFF. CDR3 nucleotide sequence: TGTGCCAGCAGTTTATGGTCCGTCGCTAATGAAAAACTGTTTTTT.

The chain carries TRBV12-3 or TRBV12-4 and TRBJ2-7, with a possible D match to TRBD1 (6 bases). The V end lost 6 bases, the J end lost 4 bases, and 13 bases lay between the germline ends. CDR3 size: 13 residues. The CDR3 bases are TGTGCCAGCAGGCTGGACAGCCCATACGAGCAGTACTTC. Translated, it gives CASRLDSPYEQYF.

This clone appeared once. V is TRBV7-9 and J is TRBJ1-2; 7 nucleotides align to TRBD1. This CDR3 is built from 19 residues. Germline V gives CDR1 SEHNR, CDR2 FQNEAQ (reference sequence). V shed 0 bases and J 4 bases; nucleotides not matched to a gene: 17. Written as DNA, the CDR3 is TGTGCCAGCAGCTTAGCGAAAGGGGGGGACAGCCCTTCAATCTATGGCTACACCTTC. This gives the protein CASSLAKGGDSPSIYGYTF. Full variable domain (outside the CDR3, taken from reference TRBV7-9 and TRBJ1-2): DTGVSQNPRHKITKRGQNVTFRCDPISEHNRLYWYRQTLGQGPEFLTYFQNEAQLEKSRLLSDRFSAERPKGSFSTLEIQRTEQGDSAMYLCASSLAKGGDSPSIYGYTFGSGTRLTVV.